This T cell receptor beta chain was obtained from a study of blood T cell repertoires in COVID-19. Study as a whole: COVID-19 samples from acute and convalescent phases originated in the United States, Italy and Spain. Sources were T cells, B-cell-depleted T cells, or PBMCs; the material itself was cDNA or gDNA.

The CDR3 loop spans 14 amino acids. The germline gives CDR1 SEHNR, CDR2 FQNEAQ (reference sequence). V gave up 5 bases and J gave up 4 bases, with 12 bases separating them. As processed by the authors: Reference gene primer amplification in the assay estimated nucleated cell counts. Clones were sequenced by immunoSEQ multiplex PCR, and TCRdb holds only the in-frame ones, with some missing. The D gene and trimming were derived from the DNA, and the V and J assignments and clone size from that table. The data contain about 300,000 clones, approximately 83% of them seen just once; the ten biggest clones take up roughly 13%.

Input material: peripheral blood. The chain has TRBV7-9 and TRBJ1-5; D unclear. The receptor's source is a human donor in a cohort sampled during active COVID-19. The CDR3 bases are TGTGCCAGCAGCGCCGACGCAGGTAATCAGCCCCAGCATTTT. Translated: CASSADAGNQPQHF.